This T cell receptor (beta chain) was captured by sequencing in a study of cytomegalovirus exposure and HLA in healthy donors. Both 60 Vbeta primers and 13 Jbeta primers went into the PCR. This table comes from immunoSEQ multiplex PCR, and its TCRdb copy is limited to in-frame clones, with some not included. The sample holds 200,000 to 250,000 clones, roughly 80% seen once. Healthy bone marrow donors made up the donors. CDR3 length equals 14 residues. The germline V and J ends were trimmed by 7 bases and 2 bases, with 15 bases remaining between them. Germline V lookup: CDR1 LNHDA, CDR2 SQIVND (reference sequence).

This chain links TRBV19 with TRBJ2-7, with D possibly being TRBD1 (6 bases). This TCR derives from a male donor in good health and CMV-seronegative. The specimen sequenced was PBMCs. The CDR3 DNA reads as TGTGCCAGTAAGCTCACGACAGGAACCTACGAGCAGTACTTC. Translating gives CASKLTTGTYEQYF.